There are many counts of the clone carrying this T cell receptor (beta chain). Antigen specificity is unknown. The V segment lost 4 bases and the J segment 4 bases; nucleotides outside the gene matches: 3. The CDR3 consists of 14 residues. Germline assignment: CDR1 SGHRS and CDR2 YFSETQ. The record originates from a study of neurological immune-mediated disorders. TCRdb redid the calling of the 5' RACE reads with MiXCR, one entry per CDR3 protein. This repertoire shows under 90,000 distinct CDR3 sequences, around 9.9% found once; its top ten account for about 1.7%. Notes on the study in general: It was HTLV-1-associated myelopathy that showed the most TCR clonal expansion, while multiple sclerosis showed the least, falling below healthy controls. The absence of any CDR3 amino acid sequence shared by expanded clones across subjects suggests that repertoires were private in all groups.

The rearrangement links TRBV5-1 to TRBJ2-1; 9 bases match TRBD2. This TCR was recovered from a man over 45 in good health. Sequencing was performed on PBMCs. The DNA for the CDR3 is TGCGCCAGCAGCCCAGCGGGGGGATACAATGAGCAGTTCTTC. Its protein is CASSPAGGYNEQFF.